The 19 T cell receptor beta chains below come from one sample, sequenced in a study of neurological immune-mediated disorders. TCRdb reprocessed the 5' RACE reads with MiXCR, giving one entry per CDR3 protein. The data show approximately 85,000 distinct CDR3 sequences, approximately 4.3% seen once. Time point here: longitudinal time-point 3. Sequenced: PBMCs. The receptors stem from a woman aged 55-69 years with multiple sclerosis.

This clonotype was recorded at least ten times. The gene calls are TRBV20-1 and TRBJ1-1, with TRBD1 matching over 10 bases. Germline V gene sequence: CDR1 DFQATT, CDR2 SNEGSKA (reference sequence). The CDR3 runs to 17 residues. Trimming at V came to 2 bases and at J to 1 base, leaving 10 bases not matched to a gene. The CDR3 nucleotides are TGCAGTGCTAGACCCGACAGGGGGCTTTGGGGGAACACTGAAGCTTTCTTT. Protein sequence: CSARPDRGLWGNTEAFF.

This clonotype was found many times. CDR3 coding DNA: TGCAGTGCTTTGGACTACCCCGGATACGAGCAGTACTTC. Amino acids: CSALDYPGYEQYF. The rearrangement joins TRBV20-1 to TRBJ2-7, with TRBD2 as a possible D gene (6 bases). V was clipped by 5 bases and J by 4 bases, with 15 bases between them. Germline assignment: CDR1 DFQATT and CDR2 SNEGSKA (reference sequence). The CDR3 totals 13 residues.

This clonotype has at least ten counts. The chain combines TRBV5-1 with TRBJ1-1; D is possibly TRBD1 (6 bases). This CDR3 comprises 15 residues. Trimming removed 2 bases at V and 4 bases at J, with 15 bases between. CDR1 is SGHRS, CDR2 YFSETQ, per germline. CDR3 nucleotides: TGCGCCAGCAGCTTCACTGAGGGGGGAGGCACTGAAGCTTTCTTT. Translated, it gives CASSFTEGGGTEAFF. Based on the CDR3 plus reference TRBV5-1 and TRBJ1-1, the full variable domain is KAGVTQTPRYLIKTRGQQVTLSCSPISGHRSVSWYQQTPGQGLQFLFEYFSETQRNKGNFPGRFSGRQFSNSRSEMNVSTLELGDSALYLCASSFTEGGGTEAFFGQGTRLTVV.

This clonotype was detected many times. The chain carries TRBV5-1 and TRBJ1-2, with D possibly TRBD1 on 6 matching bases. The CDR3 runs to 15 residues. V was cut by 4 bases and J by 4 bases, with 17 bases left in between. Germline-derived CDR1 and CDR2 are SGHRS and YFSETQ. The CDR3 here is CASSPGGLTGYGYTF. As DNA, the CDR3 is TGCGCCAGCAGCCCGGGGGGCCTGACAGGCTATGGCTACACCTTC.

Many counts were recorded for this clonotype. The CDR3 protein is CASSLKGSEQYF. The CDR3 DNA sequence: TGTGCCAGCAGCTTAAAGGGGAGCGAGCAGTACTTC. This chain connects TRBV7-6 to TRBJ2-7; possibly TRBD1 or TRBD2 for D (5 bases each). This CDR3 region has 12 residues. Germline V gene data show CDR1 as SGHVS and CDR2 as FNYEAQ. Trimming took off 2 bases at V and 6 bases at J, with 8 bases between the two ends.

Many counts were recorded for this clonotype. The V and J genes are TRBV5-1 and TRBJ1-4, with 8 bases lining up with TRBD1. From germline, CDR1 is SGHRS and CDR2 YFSETQ. CDR3 length equals 17 residues. J was trimmed by 8 bases and V by 4 bases; bases with no gene match: 16. The CDR3 sequence is CASSIAGVTGAPEKLFF. CDR3 DNA sequence: TGCGCCAGCAGCATCGCGGGGGTGACAGGGGCACCCGAAAAACTGTTTTTT.

This clonotype came up a few times. The V gene is TRBV10-2, the J gene TRBJ2-3, with 7 bases matching TRBD1. Germline loops: CDR1 WSHSY, CDR2 SAAADI. V dropped 2 bases and J dropped 3; count of bases not matched to a gene: 8. This CDR3 has 16 amino acids. In DNA, the CDR3 is TGCGCCAGCAGTGAGATCACAGGGGACGGGACAGATACGCAGTATTTT. It is translated as CASSEITGDGTDTQYF.

In its sample, this clonotype was seen many times. The J gene is TRBJ2-3, the V gene TRBV13, with no clear D. Looked up from germline, CDR1 is PRHDT and CDR2 is FYEKMQ (reference sequence). The CDR3 extends over 12 amino acids. Trimming removed 5 bases at V and 6 bases at J, with 9 bases between. CDR3 loop: CASSTSWDTQYF. As DNA, the CDR3 is TGTGCCAGCAGCACATCGTGGGATACGCAGTATTTT.

This clonotype showed up many times. The V and J genes are TRBV11-2 and TRBJ1-6; 10 bases agree with TRBD1. Germline V gene lookup returns CDR1 SGHAT and CDR2 FQNNGV. CDR3 length equals 15 residues. Trimming cost V 4 bases and J 8 bases; bases outside gene matches: 5. The CDR3 DNA reads TGTGCCAGCAGCTCGTCCGGGACAGGGGATTCACCCCTCCACTTT. Encoded protein: CASSSSGTGDSPLHF.

For the CDR3, the DNA is TGTGCCAGCAGCTCAAGACTAGCGGGGGCCCTCGGGGAGCTGTTTTTT. This codes for CASSSRLAGALGELFF. V usage is TRBV7-8 and J usage is TRBJ2-2, with 12 bases aligning to TRBD2. This CDR3 has 16 amino acids. CDR1 and CDR2 (germline): SGHVS, FQNEAQ. Unmatched junction bases numbered 7, after V lost 4 bases and J lost 7 bases. The variable domain in full, completed from reference TRBV7-8 and TRBJ2-2, reads GAGVSQSPRYKVAKRGQDVALRCDPISGHVSLFWYQQALGQGPEFLTYFQNEAQLDKSGLPSDRFFAERPEGSVSTLKIQRTQQEDSAVYLCASSSRLAGALGELFFGEGSRLTVL.

This clonotype was observed many times. The chain employs TRBV20-1 and TRBJ2-6; D is undetermined. The CDR3 spans 14 residues. Trimming removed 2 bases from V and 0 bases from J, with 5 bases in between. From germline, CDR1 is DFQATT and CDR2 SNEGSKA (reference sequence). CDR3 sequence (DNA): TGCAGTGCTAGAATCGCCTCTGGGGCCAACGTCCTGACTTTC. It codes for CSARIASGANVLTF.

This clonotype was recorded at least ten times. The chain has TRBV7-2 and TRBJ1-6; D is ambiguous. The V end was cut by 6 bases, the J end by 6 bases, with 15 bases between. Per the germline V gene, CDR1 is SGHTA and CDR2 is FQGNSA. There are 15 residues in the CDR3. The chain's CDR3 is CASRLKTITNSPLHF. In DNA, the CDR3 is TGTGCCAGCAGATTAAAAACTATAACTAATTCACCCCTCCACTTT.

This clonotype appeared many times. This chain connects TRBV15 to TRBJ2-5; D ambiguous. The germline gives CDR1 LNHNV, CDR2 YYDKDF (reference sequence). Trimming took off 7 bases at V and 2 bases at J, with 14 bases between the two ends. The CDR3 length is 14 residues. The CDR3 here is CATTPSAFQETQYF. The CDR3 DNA is TGTGCCACCACCCCGTCGGCTTTTCAAGAGACCCAGTACTTC.

Ten or more counts support this clonotype. The rearrangement uses TRBV21-1 and TRBJ1-4. TRBV21-1 is designated a pseudogene. The CDR3 covers 15 residues. CDR3 sequence: CASSKFRGVDEKLFF. The CDR3 DNA sequence: TGTGCCAGCAGCAAATTCCGCGGGGTTGACGAAAAACTGTTTTTT.

The table lists this clonotype with many counts. The chain has TRBV7-2 and TRBJ2-5; TRBD2 aligns across 7 bases. Germline CDR1 reads SGHTA; CDR2 reads FQGNSA. This CDR3 is 17 amino acids long. The J segment lost 1 base and the V segment lost 1 base, leaving 9 bases of the junction unmatched. In nucleotides, the CDR3 is TGTGCCAGCAGCTTAGGGCCGCCGGGCGGGGGCCAAGAGACCCAGTACTTC. As protein: CASSLGPPGGGQETQYF. The full variable domain, its missing parts supplied by reference TRBV7-2 and TRBJ2-5, is GAGVSQSPSNKVTEKGKDVELRCDPISGHTALYWYRQSLGQGLEFLIYFQGNSAPDKSGLPSDRFSAERTGGSVSTLTIQRTQQEDSAVYLCASSLGPPGGGQETQYFGPGTRLLVL.

V usage is TRBV2 and J usage is TRBJ2-3, with D unclear. The CDR3 is made up of 16 amino acids. Germline V gene sequence: CDR1 SNHLY, CDR2 FYNNEI. V was shortened by 3 bases and J by 0 bases, with 13 bases between the two germline ends. In DNA, the CDR3 is TGTGCCAGCAGTGAGTGGAGTCGCGTGAGCACAGATACGCAGTATTTT. Translation: CASSEWSRVSTDTQYF.

This clonotype was seen repeatedly, ten times or more. The chain couples TRBV9 to TRBJ2-7, with 9 bases identical to TRBD2. J gave up 2 bases and V 1 base, and 4 bases lay outside the gene matches. Germline V gene sequence: CDR1 SGDLS, CDR2 YYNGEE. The CDR3 has 15 amino acids. For the CDR3, the DNA is TGTGCCAGCAGCGTAACAGCGGGGGGCCCCTACGAGCAGTACTTC. Amino acid sequence: CASSVTAGGPYEQYF.

This clonotype came up many times. The J gene is TRBJ2-5, the V gene TRBV29-1, with D maybe TRBD2 (6 bases). Trimming shortened V by 4 bases and J by 5 bases, and 14 bases separated the two germline ends. Germline CDR1 and CDR2: SQVTM and ANQGSEA. The CDR3 is 13 residues long. The CDR3 DNA reads as TGCAGCGTTGTGGGGGGACCCGGGGAGACCCAGTACTTC. Translated: CSVVGGPGETQYF.

This clonotype was counted ten times or more. The CDR3 DNA reads as TGTGCCAGCAGTTCTAGGACAGGGCCCTACGAGCAGTACTTC. This translates into CASSSRTGPYEQYF. The V call is TRBV6-6, the J call TRBJ2-7, with 8 nucleotides matching TRBD1. V was pared by 4 bases and J by 2 bases, with 4 bases of the junction left unmatched. The CDR3 consists of 14 residues. The germline gives CDR1 MNHNY, CDR2 SVGAGI (reference sequence).